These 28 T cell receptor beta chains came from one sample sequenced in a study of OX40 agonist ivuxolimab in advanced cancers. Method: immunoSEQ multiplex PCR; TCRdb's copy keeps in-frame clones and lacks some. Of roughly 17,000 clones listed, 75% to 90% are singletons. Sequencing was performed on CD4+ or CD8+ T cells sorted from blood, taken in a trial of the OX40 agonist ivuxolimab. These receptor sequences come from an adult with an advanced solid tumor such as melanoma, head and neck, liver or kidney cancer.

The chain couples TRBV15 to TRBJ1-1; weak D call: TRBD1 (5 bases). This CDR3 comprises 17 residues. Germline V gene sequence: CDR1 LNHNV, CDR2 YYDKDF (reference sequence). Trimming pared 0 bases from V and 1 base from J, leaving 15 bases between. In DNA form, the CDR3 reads TGTGCCACCAGCAGAGATCGTAGGGGTCCCCGGAACACTGAAGCTTTCTTT. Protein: CATSRDRRGPRNTEAFF. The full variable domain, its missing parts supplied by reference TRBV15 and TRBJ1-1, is DAMVIQNPRYQVTQFGKPVTLSCSQTLNHNVMYWYQQKSSQAPKLLFHYYDKDFNNEADTPDNFQSRRPNTSFCFLDIRSPGLGDTAMYLCATSRDRRGPRNTEAFFGQGTRLTVV.

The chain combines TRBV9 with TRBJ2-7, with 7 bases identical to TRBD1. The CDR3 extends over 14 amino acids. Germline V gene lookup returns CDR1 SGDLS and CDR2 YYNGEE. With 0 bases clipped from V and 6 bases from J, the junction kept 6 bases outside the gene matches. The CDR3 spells CASSVGEGAGEQYF. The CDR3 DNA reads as TGTGCCAGCAGCGTAGGTGAGGGGGCAGGCGAGCAGTACTTC.

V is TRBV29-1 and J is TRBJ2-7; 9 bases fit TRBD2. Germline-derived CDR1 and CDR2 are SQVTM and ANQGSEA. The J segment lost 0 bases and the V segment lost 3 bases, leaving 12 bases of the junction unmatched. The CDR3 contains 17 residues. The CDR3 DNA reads TGCAGCGTTGACGGAATTGAGGGACTAGCCAGCTCCTACGAGCAGTACTTC. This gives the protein CSVDGIEGLASSYEQYF.

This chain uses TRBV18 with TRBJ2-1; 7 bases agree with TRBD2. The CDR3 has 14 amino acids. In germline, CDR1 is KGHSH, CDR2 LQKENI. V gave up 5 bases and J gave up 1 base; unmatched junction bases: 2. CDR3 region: CASSWGGSYNEQFF. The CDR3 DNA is TGTGCCAGCTCATGGGGGGGGTCCTACAATGAGCAGTTCTTC.

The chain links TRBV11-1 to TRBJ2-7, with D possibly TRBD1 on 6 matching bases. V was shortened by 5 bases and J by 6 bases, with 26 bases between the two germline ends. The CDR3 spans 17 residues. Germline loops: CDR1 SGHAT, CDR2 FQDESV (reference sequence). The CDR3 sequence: CASSPGLTGIGRGEQYF. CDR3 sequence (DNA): TGTGCCAGCAGCCCGGGCCTTACAGGGATAGGGAGAGGCGAGCAGTACTTC.

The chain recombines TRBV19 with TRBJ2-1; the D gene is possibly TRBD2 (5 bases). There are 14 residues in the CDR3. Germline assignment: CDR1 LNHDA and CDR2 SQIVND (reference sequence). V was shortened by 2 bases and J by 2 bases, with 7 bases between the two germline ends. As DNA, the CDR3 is TGTGCCAGTAGTATAAGCGGAGCCTACAATGAGCAGTTCTTC. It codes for CASSISGAYNEQFF. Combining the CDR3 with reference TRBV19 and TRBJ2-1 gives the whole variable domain DGGITQSPKYLFRKEGQNVTLSCEQNLNHDAMYWYRQDPGQGLRLIYYSQIVNDFQKGDIAEGYSVSREKKESFPLTVTSAQKNPTAFYLCASSISGAYNEQFFGPGTRLTVL.

CDR3 sequence: CASSVEEEAYEQYF. CDR3 DNA sequence: TGTGCCAGCAGCGTAGAAGAGGAGGCCTACGAGCAGTACTTC. The chain employs TRBV9 and TRBJ2-7, with D perhaps matching TRBD2 (5 bases). Trimming cost V 0 bases and J 2 bases, with 9 bases left between them. Germline V CDR1 and CDR2: SGDLS, YYNGEE. CDR3 length: 14 residues.

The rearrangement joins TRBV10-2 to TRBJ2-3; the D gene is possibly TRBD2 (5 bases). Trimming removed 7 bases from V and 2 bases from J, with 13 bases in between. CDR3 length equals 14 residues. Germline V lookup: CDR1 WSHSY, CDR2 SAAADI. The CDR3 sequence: CASNFYGITDTQYF. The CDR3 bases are TGCGCCAGCAATTTCTACGGGATCACAGATACGCAGTATTTT.

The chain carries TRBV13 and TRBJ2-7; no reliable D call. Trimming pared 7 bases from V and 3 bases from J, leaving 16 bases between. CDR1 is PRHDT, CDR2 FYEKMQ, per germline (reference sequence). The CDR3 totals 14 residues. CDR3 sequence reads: CASTSVGFNYEQYF. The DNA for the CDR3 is TGTGCCAGCACTTCGGTAGGGTTTAACTACGAGCAGTACTTC.

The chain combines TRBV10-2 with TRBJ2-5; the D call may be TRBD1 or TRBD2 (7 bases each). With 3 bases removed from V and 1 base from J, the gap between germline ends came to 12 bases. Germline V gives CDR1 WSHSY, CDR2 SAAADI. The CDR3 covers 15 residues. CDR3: CASSDGGTAQETQYF. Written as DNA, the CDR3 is TGCGCCAGCAGTGACGGGGGGACAGCCCAAGAGACCCAGTACTTC.

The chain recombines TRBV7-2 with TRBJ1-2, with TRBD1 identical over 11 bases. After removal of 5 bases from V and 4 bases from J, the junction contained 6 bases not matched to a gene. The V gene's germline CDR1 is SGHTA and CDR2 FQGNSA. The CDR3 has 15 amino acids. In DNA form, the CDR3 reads TGTGCCAGCAGCCCGGACAGGGGGCGCGCCTATGGCTACACCTTC. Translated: CASSPDRGRAYGYTF.

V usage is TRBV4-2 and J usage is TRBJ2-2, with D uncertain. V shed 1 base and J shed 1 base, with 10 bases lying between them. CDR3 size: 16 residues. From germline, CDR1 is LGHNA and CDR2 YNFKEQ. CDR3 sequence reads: CASSQGRTLNTGELFF. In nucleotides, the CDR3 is TGTGCCAGCAGCCAAGGGCGGACCCTGAACACCGGGGAGCTGTTTTTT.

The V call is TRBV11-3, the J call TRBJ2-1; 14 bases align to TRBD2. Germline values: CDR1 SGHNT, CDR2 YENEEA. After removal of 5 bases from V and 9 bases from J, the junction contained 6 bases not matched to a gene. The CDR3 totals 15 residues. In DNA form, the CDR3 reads TGTGCCAGCAGCGATCGACTAGCGGGAGGGGGTGAGCAGTTCTTC. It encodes CASSDRLAGGGEQFF.

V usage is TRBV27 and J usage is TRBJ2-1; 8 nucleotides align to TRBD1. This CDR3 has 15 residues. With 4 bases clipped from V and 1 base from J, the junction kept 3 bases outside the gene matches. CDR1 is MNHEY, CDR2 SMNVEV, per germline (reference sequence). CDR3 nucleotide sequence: TGTGCCAGCAGTTCACAGGGGGTGTCCTACAATGAGCAGTTCTTC. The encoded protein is CASSSQGVSYNEQFF.

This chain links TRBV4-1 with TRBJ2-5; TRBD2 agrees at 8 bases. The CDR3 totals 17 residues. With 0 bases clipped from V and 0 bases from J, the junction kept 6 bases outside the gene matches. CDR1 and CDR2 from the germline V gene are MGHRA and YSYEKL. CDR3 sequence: CASSQEERGLDQETQYF. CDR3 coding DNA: TGCGCCAGCAGCCAAGAGGAGAGGGGACTAGACCAAGAGACCCAGTACTTC.

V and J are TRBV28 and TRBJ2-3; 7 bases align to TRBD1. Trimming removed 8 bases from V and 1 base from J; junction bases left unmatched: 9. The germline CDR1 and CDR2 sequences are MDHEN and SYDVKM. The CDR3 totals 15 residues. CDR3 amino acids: CASRPTGLGTDTQYF. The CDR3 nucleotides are TGTGCCAGCCGCCCGACAGGGTTGGGCACAGATACGCAGTATTTT.

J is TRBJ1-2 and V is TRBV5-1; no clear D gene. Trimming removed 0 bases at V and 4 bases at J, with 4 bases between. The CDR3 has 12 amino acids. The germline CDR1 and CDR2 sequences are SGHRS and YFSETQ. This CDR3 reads CASSLGGYGYTF. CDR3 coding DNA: TGCGCCAGCAGCTTGGGGGGCTATGGCTACACCTTC.

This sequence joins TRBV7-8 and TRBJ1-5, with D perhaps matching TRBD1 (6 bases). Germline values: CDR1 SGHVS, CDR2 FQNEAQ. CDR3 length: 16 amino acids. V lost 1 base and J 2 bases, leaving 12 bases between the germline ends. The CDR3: CASSLESTGRNQPQHF. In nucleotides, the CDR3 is TGTGCCAGCAGCTTAGAATCGACAGGCCGCAATCAGCCCCAGCATTTT.

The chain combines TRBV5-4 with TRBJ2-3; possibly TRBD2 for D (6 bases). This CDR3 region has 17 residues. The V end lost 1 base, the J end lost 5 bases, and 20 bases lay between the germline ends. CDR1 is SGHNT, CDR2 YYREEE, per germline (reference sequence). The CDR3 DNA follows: TGTGCCAGCAGCTTGTTTCGGGAGAATCCCGCTAGAGATACGCAGTATTTT. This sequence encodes CASSLFRENPARDTQYF.

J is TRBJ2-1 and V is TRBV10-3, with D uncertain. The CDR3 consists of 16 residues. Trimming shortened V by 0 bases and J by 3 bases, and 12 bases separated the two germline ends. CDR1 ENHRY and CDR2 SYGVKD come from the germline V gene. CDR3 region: CAISESRDSYYNEQFF. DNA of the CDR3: TGTGCCATCAGTGAGTCCCGTGACTCCTACTACAATGAGCAGTTCTTC.

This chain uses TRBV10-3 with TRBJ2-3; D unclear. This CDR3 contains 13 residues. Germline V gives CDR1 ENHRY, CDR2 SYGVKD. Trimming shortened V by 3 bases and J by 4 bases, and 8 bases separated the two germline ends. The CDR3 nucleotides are TGTGCCATCAGTGAATCGGCAGCAGATACGCAGTATTTT. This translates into CAISESAADTQYF.

DNA of the CDR3: TGCAGCGTTGGACAGGAGTCTGGGGCCAACGTCCTGACTTTC. Residues: CSVGQESGANVLTF. The chain uses TRBV29-1 and TRBJ2-6; D possibly corresponds to TRBD1 (6 bases). The CDR3 has 14 residues. The germline V gene encodes CDR1 SQVTM and CDR2 ANQGSEA. With 4 bases removed from V and 1 base from J, the gap between germline ends came to 8 bases.

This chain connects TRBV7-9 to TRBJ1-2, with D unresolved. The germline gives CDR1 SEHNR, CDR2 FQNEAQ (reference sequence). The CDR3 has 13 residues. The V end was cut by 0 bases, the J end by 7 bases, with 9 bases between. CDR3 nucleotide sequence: TGTGCCAGCAGCTTAGCGGCTGGTAGTGGCTACACCTTC. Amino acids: CASSLAAGSGYTF.

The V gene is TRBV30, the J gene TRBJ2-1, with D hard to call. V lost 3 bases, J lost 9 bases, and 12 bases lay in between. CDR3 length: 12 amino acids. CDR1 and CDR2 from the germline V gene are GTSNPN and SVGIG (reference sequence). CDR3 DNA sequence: TGTGCCTGGAGCCTAATCGTAGGTGAGCAGTTCTTC. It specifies CAWSLIVGEQFF.

The CDR3 region has the DNA TGTGCCAGCAGCTCCACTAGCGTGTACAATGAGCAGTTCTTC. Translation gives CASSSTSVYNEQFF. The chain uses TRBV7-9 and TRBJ2-1; 7 nucleotides match TRBD2. The CDR3 covers 14 residues. J gave up 4 bases and V 4 bases, and 4 bases lay outside the gene matches. CDR1 is SEHNR and CDR2 is FQNEAQ in the germline V gene (reference sequence).

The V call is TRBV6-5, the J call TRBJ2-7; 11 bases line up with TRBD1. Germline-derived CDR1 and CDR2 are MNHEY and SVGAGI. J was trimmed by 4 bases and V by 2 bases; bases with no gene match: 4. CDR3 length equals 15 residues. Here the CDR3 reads CASSYGQGAPYEQYF. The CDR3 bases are TGTGCCAGCAGTTACGGACAGGGGGCGCCATACGAGCAGTACTTC.

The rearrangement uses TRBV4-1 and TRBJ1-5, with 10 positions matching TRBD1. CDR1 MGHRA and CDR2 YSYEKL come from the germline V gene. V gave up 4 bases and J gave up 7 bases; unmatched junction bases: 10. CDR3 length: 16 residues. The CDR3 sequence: CASSPSGGTGVQPQHF. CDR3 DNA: TGCGCCAGCAGCCCCAGCGGTGGGACAGGGGTACAGCCCCAGCATTTT.

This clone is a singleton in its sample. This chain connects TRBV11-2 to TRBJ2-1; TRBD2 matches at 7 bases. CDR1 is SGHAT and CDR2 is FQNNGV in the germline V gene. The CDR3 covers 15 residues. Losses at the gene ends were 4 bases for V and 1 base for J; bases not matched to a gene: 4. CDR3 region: CASSSISGSYNEQFF. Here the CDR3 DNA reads TGTGCCAGCAGCTCTATTAGCGGGTCCTACAATGAGCAGTTCTTC.